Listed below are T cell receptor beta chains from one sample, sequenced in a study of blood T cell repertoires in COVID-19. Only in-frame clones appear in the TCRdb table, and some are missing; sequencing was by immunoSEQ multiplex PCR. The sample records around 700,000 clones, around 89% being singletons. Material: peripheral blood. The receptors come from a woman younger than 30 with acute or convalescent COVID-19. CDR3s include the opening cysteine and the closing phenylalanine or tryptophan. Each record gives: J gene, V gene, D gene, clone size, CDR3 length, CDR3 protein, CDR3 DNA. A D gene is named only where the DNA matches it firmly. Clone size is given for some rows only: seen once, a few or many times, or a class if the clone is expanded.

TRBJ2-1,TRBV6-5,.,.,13,CASSTQSWTLRFF,TGTGCCAGCAGTACTCAGTCTTGGACTCTGAGGTTCTTC
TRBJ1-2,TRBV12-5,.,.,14,CASGLSRASGGYTF,TGTGCTAGTGGTTTGTCCAGGGCCTCAGGTGGCTACACCTTC
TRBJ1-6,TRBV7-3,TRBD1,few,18,CASSLTGTGLIGLTPLHF,TGTGCCAGCAGCTTGACCGGGACAGGGTTAATTGGATTAACACCCCTCCACTTT
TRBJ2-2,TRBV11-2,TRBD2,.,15,CASSFQRGKVGELFF,TGTGCCAGCAGCTTCCAGCGGGGGAAAGTCGGGGAGCTGTTTTTT
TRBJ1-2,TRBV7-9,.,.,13,CASSLLRESGYTF,TGTGCCAGCAGCTTACTCCGGGAATCTGGCTACACCTTC
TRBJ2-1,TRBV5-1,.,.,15,CASSLGTVSYNEQFF,TGCGCCAGCAGCTTGGGTACAGTCTCCTACAATGAGCAGTTCTTC
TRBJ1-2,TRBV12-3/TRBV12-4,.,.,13,CASTAGFGYGYTF,TGTGCCAGCACCGCAGGGTTCGGCTATGGCTACACCTTC
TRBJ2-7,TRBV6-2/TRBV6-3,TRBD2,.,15,CASSTTSGAFYEQYF,TGTGCCAGCAGTACTACTAGCGGGGCTTTCTACGAGCAGTACTTC
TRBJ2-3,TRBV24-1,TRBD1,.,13,CAAGQGATDTQYF,TGTGCCGCGGGACAGGGGGCGACAGATACGCAGTATTTT
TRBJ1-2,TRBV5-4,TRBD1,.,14,CASSFPDRDRGYTF,TGTGCCAGCAGCTTTCCGGACAGGGATCGTGGCTACACCTTC
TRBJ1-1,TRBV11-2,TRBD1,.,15,CASSFPNGQDTEAFF,TGTGCCAGCAGCTTCCCCAATGGACAGGACACTGAAGCTTTCTTT
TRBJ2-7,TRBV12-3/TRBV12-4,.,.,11,CASSQKYEQYF,TGTGCCAGCAGCCAAAAATACGAGCAGTACTTC
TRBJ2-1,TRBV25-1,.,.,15,CASSEYEISYNEQFF,TGTGCCAGCAGTGAATATGAAATCAGCTACAATGAGCAGTTCTTC
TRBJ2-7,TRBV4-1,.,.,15,CASSQIMYRVDEQYF,TGCGCCAGCAGCCAAATTATGTACAGGGTGGACGAGCAGTACTTC
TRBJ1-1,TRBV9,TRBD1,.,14,CASSAPGQGAVAFF,TGTGCCAGCAGCGCCCCAGGACAGGGGGCAGTAGCTTTCTTT
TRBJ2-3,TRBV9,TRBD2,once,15,CASSAGLAVSDTQYF,TGTGCCAGCAGCGCGGGACTAGCAGTATCGGATACGCAGTATTTT
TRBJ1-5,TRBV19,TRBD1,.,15,CASRGTGSYNQPQHF,TGTGCCAGTAGGGGGACAGGGTCTTACAATCAGCCCCAGCATTTT
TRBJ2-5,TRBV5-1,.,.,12,CASRGAQETQYF,TGCGCCAGCAGGGGGGCACAAGAGACCCAGTACTTC
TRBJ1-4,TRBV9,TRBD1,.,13,CARDRDEGEKLFF,TGTGCCAGGGACAGGGATGAGGGTGAAAAACTGTTTTTT
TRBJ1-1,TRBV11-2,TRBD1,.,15,CASSLLGGLDTEAFF,TGTGCCAGCAGCTTATTAGGGGGCTTGGACACTGAAGCTTTCTTT
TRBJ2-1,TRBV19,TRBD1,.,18,CASTDSTPDRGPNNEQFF,TGTGCCAGTACCGACTCCACGCCTGACAGGGGTCCTAACAATGAGCAGTTCTTC
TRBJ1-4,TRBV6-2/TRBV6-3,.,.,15,CASSISFSTNEKLFF,TGTGCCAGCAGCATCTCGTTCTCAACTAATGAAAAACTGTTTTTT
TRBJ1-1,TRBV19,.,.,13,CATQVDGNTEAFF,TGTGCCACCCAGGTTGATGGGAACACTGAAGCTTTCTTT
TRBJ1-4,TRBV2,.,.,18,CASSGVRIGTWTNEKLFF,TGTGCCAGCAGTGGAGTCCGAATTGGTACGTGGACTAATGAAAAACTGTTTTTT
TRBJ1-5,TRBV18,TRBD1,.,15,CASSEGLQGNQPQHF,TGTGCCAGCTCCGAGGGCCTACAGGGGAATCAGCCCCAGCATTTT
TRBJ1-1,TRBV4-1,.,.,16,CASSQDWRVPGTEAFF,TGCGCCAGCAGCCAAGATTGGAGGGTTCCGGGCACTGAAGCTTTCTTT
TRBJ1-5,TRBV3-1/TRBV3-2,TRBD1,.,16,CASSQSGTDLNQPQHF,TGTGCCAGCAGCCAATCCGGGACAGATCTTAATCAGCCCCAGCATTTT
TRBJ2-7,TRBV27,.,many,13,CASSPLQRGEQYF,TGTGCCAGCAGTCCGCTTCAAAGGGGCGAGCAGTACTTC
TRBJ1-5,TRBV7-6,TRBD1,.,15,CASSLHRGPDQPQHF,TGTGCCAGCAGCCTCCACAGGGGGCCCGATCAGCCCCAGCATTTT
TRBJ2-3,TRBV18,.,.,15,CASSPRGTPTDTQYF,TGTGCCAGCTCACCACGCGGGACTCCCACAGATACGCAGTATTTT
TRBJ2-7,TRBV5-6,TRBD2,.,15,CASSLAPGGEYEQYF,TGTGCCAGCAGCTTGGCCCCGGGGGGGGAATACGAGCAGTACTTC